The 8 T cell receptor beta chains in this list originate from one sample, sequenced in a study of blood T cell repertoires in COVID-19. Method: immunoSEQ multiplex PCR; TCRdb's copy keeps in-frame clones and lacks some. The sample shows hundreds of thousands of clones, 87% of them seen only once. The sequenced sample was peripheral blood. The receptors here all came from a man in his fifties or sixties who had recovered from COVID-19.

The chain has TRBV7-9 and TRBJ1-1, with TRBD1 matching 8 bases. The junction had 12 bases not matched to a gene; V was cut back by 5 bases and J by 4 bases. Germline lookup yields CDR1 SEHNR and CDR2 FQNEAQ (reference sequence). The CDR3 extends over 16 amino acids. CDR3 in DNA: TGTGCCAGCAGCCCGCAGGGGGCGCGGTCGGTCACTGAAGCTTTCTTT. It translates to CASSPQGARSVTEAFF.

The V call is TRBV6-1, the J call TRBJ1-2; D gene unclear. Germline V gene data show CDR1 as MNHNS and CDR2 as SASEGT. The CDR3 spans 15 residues. Trimming removed 0 bases from V and 11 bases from J, with 19 bases in between. The CDR3 region is CASSEAWIVSLGYTF. The CDR3 DNA sequence: TGTGCCAGCAGTGAAGCATGGATAGTAAGCCTCGGGTACACCTTC.

The chain is built from TRBV29-1 and TRBJ2-1; D is perhaps TRBD1 (5 bases). Between the trimmed V and J ends, which lost 0 bases and 4 bases, there was a span of 19 bases. The CDR3 totals 17 residues. Germline CDR1 reads SQVTM; CDR2 reads ANQGSEA. The CDR3 nucleotides are TGCAGCGTTGAAGATCAGGGTCCGTTAAGGGCGTACAATGAGCAGTTCTTC. It is translated as CSVEDQGPLRAYNEQFF.

This chain connects TRBV11-2 to TRBJ1-2; 9 bases line up with TRBD1. The CDR3 spans 12 residues. V lost 6 bases, J lost 7 bases, and 3 bases stayed unmatched. The V gene's germline CDR1 is SGHAT and CDR2 FQNNGV. CDR3: CASSSDRGGYTF. The CDR3 DNA is TGTGCCAGCAGTTCGGACAGGGGTGGCTACACCTTC. Together with reference TRBV11-2 and TRBJ1-2, the CDR3 gives the full variable domain: EAGVAQSPRYKIIEKRQSVAFWCNPISGHATLYWYQQILGQGPKLLIQFQNNGVVDDSQLPKDRFSAERLKGVDSTLKIQPAKLEDSAVYLCASSSDRGGYTFGSGTRLTVV.

This rearrangement joins TRBV18 to TRBJ2-7, with D possibly TRBD2 on 5 matching bases. The CDR3 consists of 14 residues. Germline CDR1 is KGHSH and CDR2 is LQKENI. Between the trimmed V and J ends, which lost 4 bases and 3 bases, there was a span of 13 bases. CDR3 region: CASSRTTGNYEQYV. DNA for the CDR3: TGTGCCAGCTCACGCACGACGGGAAACTACGAGCAGTACGTC.

This chain connects TRBV4-1 to TRBJ1-5; D may be TRBD1 (6 bases). The V and J ends lost 2 bases and 4 bases respectively, with 15 bases between them. Germline CDR1 MGHRA, CDR2 YSYEKL. The CDR3 has 16 amino acids. Written as DNA, the CDR3 is TGCGCCAGCAGCCAACGGGTGACAGGCGATAATCAGCCCCAGCATTTT. Encoded protein: CASSQRVTGDNQPQHF.

The V gene is TRBV5-4, the J gene TRBJ1-2, with no clear D. The CDR3 loop spans 14 amino acids. CDR1 SGHNT and CDR2 YYREEE come from the germline V gene (reference sequence). V lost 6 bases and J lost 0, with 12 bases in between. As DNA, the CDR3 is TGTGCCAGCACCCGCCCAGGTTCTAACTATGGCTACACCTTC. Amino acid sequence: CASTRPGSNYGYTF.

V and J are TRBV1 and TRBJ2-1; TRBD2 is the table's D call and was not checked against the DNA. TRBV1 is flagged as a pseudogene. This CDR3 contains 19 residues. The CDR3 is CTSSQGRGGIVRSYNEQFF. The DNA of the CDR3 is TGCACCAGCAGCCAAGGTCGGGGGGGCATTGTTAGGTCCTACAATGAGCAGTTCTTC.